These T cell receptor beta chains were read from a single sample in a study of T cells in Graves' hyperthyroidism and ophthalmopathy. TCRdb re-called the multiplex PCR reads with MiXCR, one entry per CDR3 protein. Among 530,000 or so distinct CDR3 sequences, around 42% were seen once, and the ten largest hold approximately 8.4%. The sequencing input was peripheral blood or thyroid tissue (not recorded which). Receptors were obtained from a woman between 18 and 29 years old with Graves' hyperthyroidism. CDR3s include the opening cysteine and the closing phenylalanine or tryptophan. The D gene is left open where the match is weak.

j_gene	d_gene	len	v_gene	CDR3aa
TRBJ1-6	NA	15	TRBV20-1	CSAPIAGGLNSPLHF
TRBJ1-2	TRBD1	15	TRBV2	CASSQGGDEYYGYTF
TRBJ2-5	NA	8	TRBV29-1	CSVETQYF
TRBJ2-5	TRBD2	14	TRBV7-2	CASSPSGRTETQYF
TRBJ2-7	TRBD2	16	TRBV11-2	CASSPWASGPSYEQHF
TRBJ2-7	NA	14	TRBV11-2	CASSLGTLNYEQYF
TRBJ1-1	NA	14	TRBV29-1	CSVRGGPTNTEAFF
TRBJ2-7	TRBD1	15	TRBV5-6	CASSLDQGALSEQYF
TRBJ1-2	NA	13	TRBV7-2	CASSLVEGYGYTF
TRBJ2-7	TRBD1	15	TRBV7-3	CASSFYQGDTGELYF
TRBJ2-7	TRBD2	14	TRBV6-2/TRBV6-3	CASARESGRYEQYF
TRBJ2-1	TRBD2	16	TRBV14	CASRTSGRSSYNEQFF
TRBJ2-7	NA	16	TRBV2	CASSESTGRLPYEQYF
TRBJ1-1	NA	14	TRBV6-5	CASSGGAPPLMAFF
TRBJ2-7	TRBD1	17	TRBV11-3	CASSLNRPGQGSYEQYF
TRBJ2-5	NA	13	TRBV5-6	CASSGGFGETQYF
TRBJ2-7	NA	13	TRBV20-1	CSARGGASYEQYF
TRBJ2-1	NA	15	TRBV2	CASSEARASYNEQFF
TRBJ2-2	TRBD2	19	TRBV25-1	CASSEWGDGLAGNTGELFF
TRBJ1-6	TRBD1	17	TRBV2	CASSRQGSSSYNSPLHF
TRBJ2-6	NA	13	TRBV7-2	CASSREGANVLTF
TRBJ2-7	TRBD1	17	TRBV2	CASPGTGGLSPDYEQYF
TRBJ2-5	TRBD2	14	TRBV3-1	CASSPYLAEETQYF
TRBJ2-7	NA	15	TRBV5-6	CASSFQAALGDEQYF
TRBJ1-2	NA	14	TRBV6-1	CASSEAWSSYGYTF
TRBJ1-5	NA	14	TRBV19	CATTESLSNQPQHF
TRBJ2-7	NA	10	TRBV7-9	CASSSSGKYF
TRBJ1-4	NA	12	TRBV2	CASSGDNEKLFF
TRBJ2-3	NA	15	TRBV7-2	CASSLAVGSTDTQYF
TRBJ2-1	TRBD2	16	TRBV20-1	CSAREGTSGNYNEQFF
TRBJ1-2	NA	15	TRBV19	CASSLVYRGDYGYTF
TRBJ1-1	NA	14	TRBV7-2	CASSSRFMNTEAFF
TRBJ2-5	TRBD1	13	TRBV2	CALTGTVQETQYF
TRBJ2-7	TRBD2	14	TRBV5-1	CASSTSGKAYEQYF
TRBJ1-1	TRBD1	16	TRBV4-2	CASSQDRGQGSTEAFF
TRBJ2-7	TRBD2	15	TRBV4-3	CASSQDRGLGYEQYF
TRBJ1-4	NA	15	TRBV20-1	CRDLGGTSYNEKLFF
TRBJ1-1	NA	12	TRBV19	CASKRGNTEAFF
TRBJ1-1	NA	14	TRBV7-8	CASSLVAIGTEAFF
TRBJ1-1	NA	13	TRBV4-1	CASSQDLETEAFF
TRBJ2-1	TRBD2	14	TRBV20-1	CSAPTSGEPDEQFF